The table lists the clone carrying this T cell receptor beta chain with a count of one. The antigen is not known. Primed by a sample-barcoded 5' primer and a J-beta primer mix, a second PCR proceeded for about 6 to 12 cycles. TCRdb re-derived calls from the 5' RACE reads in MiXCR, one entry per CDR3 protein. The sample shows approximately 900,000 distinct CDR3 sequences, around 48% of them seen only once. The data derive from a study of blood T cells in healthy people across ages. Study-wide findings and caveats: It was the long-lived donors that had more naive CD4+ cells and higher diversity than aged donors.

The CDR3 contains 17 residues. In germline, CDR1 is SGHRS, CDR2 YFSETQ. The source is a man aged 30 to 39 in good health. The specimen was blood. The chain employs TRBV5-1 and TRBJ2-4; unclear D gene. The end of the DNA aligns better with TRBJ2-7, so the J call may be wrong. In nucleotides, the CDR3 is TGCGCCAGCAGCTTGGGACCCATAAGCCTCTCGGACTACGAGCAGTACTTC. This sequence encodes CASSLGPISLSDYEQYF.